The 20 T cell receptor beta chains listed next were all sequenced from one sample in a study of blood T cell repertoires in COVID-19. This table comes from immunoSEQ multiplex PCR, and its TCRdb copy is limited to in-frame clones, with some not included. The sample has hundreds of thousands of clones, under 90% seen once. Material: PBMCs or T cells enriched from blood (not recorded which). Every receptor here comes from a man aged 18 to 29 who had recovered from COVID-19.

This clone was picked up one time. The genes are TRBV19 and TRBJ2-1; weak D call: TRBD2 (5 bases). V gave up 3 bases and J gave up 0 bases, with 6 bases separating them. This CDR3 has 14 amino acids. The germline V gene encodes CDR1 LNHDA and CDR2 SQIVND (reference sequence). This CDR3 reads CASSMTTSYNEQFF. CDR3 nucleotides: TGTGCCAGTAGTATGACTACCTCCTACAATGAGCAGTTCTTC.

J is TRBJ1-5 and V is TRBV21-1; TRBD1, as called in the table, went unchecked against the DNA. TRBV21-1 is annotated as a pseudogene. The CDR3 spans 15 residues. The CDR3 loop reads CASSKPLRGRQPQHF. In DNA form, the CDR3 reads TGTGCCAGCAGCAAGCCGCTCAGGGGAAGGCAGCCCCAGCATTTT.

The chain employs TRBV2 and TRBJ2-7; 7 bases align to TRBD1. The germline gives CDR1 SNHLY, CDR2 FYNNEI. V lost 5 bases, J lost 3 bases, and 7 bases stayed unmatched. This CDR3 is built from 14 residues. The CDR3 spells CASSWSGGNYEQYF. CDR3 bases: TGTGCCAGCAGTTGGTCAGGGGGAAACTACGAGCAGTACTTC.

CDR3 protein: CASSPGFVGGSGRLRETQYF. DNA of the CDR3: TGTGCCAGCAGCCCGGGCTTTGTCGGGGGTAGCGGGAGACTAAGAGAGACCCAGTACTTC. The chain couples TRBV16 to TRBJ2-5; 9 bases agree with TRBD2. The J segment lost 4 bases and the V segment lost 4 bases, leaving 22 bases of the junction unmatched. This CDR3 contains 20 residues. Germline-derived CDR1 and CDR2 are KGHSY and FQNENV.

This chain links TRBV4-1 with TRBJ2-1, with D perhaps TRBD2 (6 bases). The germline gives CDR1 MGHRA, CDR2 YSYEKL. V lost 0 bases to trimming and J lost 7 bases, with 19 bases between them. The CDR3 spans 17 residues. The CDR3 loop is CASSQDRGLSSLNEQFF. The CDR3 nucleotides are TGCGCCAGCAGCCAAGATAGGGGACTCTCTTCCTTGAATGAGCAGTTCTTC.

The chain uses TRBV18 and TRBJ1-5; TRBD1 agrees at 9 bases. V lost 4 bases and J lost 2; bases outside the gene matches: 0. Germline CDR1 is KGHSH and CDR2 is LQKENI. This CDR3 is built from 14 residues. The CDR3 region has the DNA TGTGCCAGCTCACGGGACAGGGGCAATCAGCCCCAGCATTTT. It specifies CASSRDRGNQPQHF.

The J gene is TRBJ2-7, the V gene TRBV10-3; 7 nucleotides agree with TRBD1. This CDR3 has 12 amino acids. V shed 10 bases, J shed 5 bases, and the junction held 8 bases outside the gene matches. Germline V gives CDR1 ENHRY, CDR2 SYGVKD. The CDR3 spells CATRQGVNEQYF. The CDR3 bases are TGTGCCACCCGCCAGGGGGTCAACGAGCAGTACTTC.

This chain joins TRBV3-1 (or the pseudogene TRBV3-2) and TRBJ2-3; 11 positions match TRBD2. The CDR3 is made up of 16 amino acids. CDR1 and CDR2 from the germline V gene are LGHDT and YNNKEL (reference sequence). J lost 2 bases, V lost 3 bases, and 4 bases had no gene match. CDR3 protein: CASSQGTSGATDTQYF. The CDR3 DNA reads as TGTGCCAGCAGCCAGGGGACTAGCGGTGCCACAGATACGCAGTATTTT.

The J gene is TRBJ1-2, the V gene TRBV5-1; weak D call: TRBD1 (6 bases). The CDR3 is made up of 13 amino acids. V shed 4 bases and J shed 7 bases, with 14 bases lying between them. The germline V gene has CDR1 SGHRS and CDR2 YFSETQ. The CDR3 is CASSPDRETGYTF. The DNA of the CDR3 is TGCGCCAGCAGCCCGGACAGAGAAACTGGCTACACCTTC.

This rearrangement joins TRBV12-3 or TRBV12-4 to TRBJ1-2, with D possibly TRBD1 on 5 matching bases. The CDR3 contains 13 residues. Trimming pared 3 bases from V and 3 bases from J, leaving 8 bases between. CDR3 loop: CASSLGRDYGYTF. CDR3 DNA: TGTGCCAGCAGTTTGGGCAGGGACTATGGCTACACCTTC.

V and J are TRBV7-2 and TRBJ2-1, with 8 nucleotides matching TRBD2. With 3 bases clipped from V and 9 bases from J, the junction kept 7 bases outside the gene matches. From germline, CDR1 is SGHTA and CDR2 FQGNSA. CDR3 length equals 14 residues. The CDR3 here is CASSFQGLDPEQFF. The CDR3 DNA sequence: TGTGCCAGCAGCTTTCAGGGACTAGACCCTGAGCAGTTCTTC.

The CDR3 region is CASSPGTSAYNEQFF. The CDR3 nucleotides are TGCGCCAGCAGCCCCGGGACTAGTGCTTACAATGAGCAGTTCTTC. The chain has TRBV5-1 and TRBJ2-1; TRBD2 matches at 8 bases. The CDR3 sequence is 15 residues long. V gave up 4 bases and J gave up 4 bases; unmatched junction bases: 7. Germline V gene lookup returns CDR1 SGHRS and CDR2 YFSETQ.

The chain has TRBV18 and TRBJ1-2; 7 nucleotides match TRBD1. With 0 bases clipped from V and 4 bases from J, the junction kept 2 bases outside the gene matches. Germline V gene data show CDR1 as KGHSH and CDR2 as LQKENI. This CDR3 is built from 14 residues. The DNA for the CDR3 is TGTGCCAGCTCACCACCGGCAGGGGGCTATGGCTACACCTTC. Amino acid sequence: CASSPPAGGYGYTF.

The genes are TRBV5-4 and TRBJ2-2, with 8 bases identical to TRBD2. This CDR3 is 17 amino acids long. Germline values: CDR1 SGHNT, CDR2 YYREEE (reference sequence). V gave up 5 bases and J gave up 3 bases; unmatched junction bases: 12. The DNA for the CDR3 is TGTGCCAGCAGGCATAGCGGGATGGGCCCCGACACCGGGGAGCTGTTTTTT. Its protein is CASRHSGMGPDTGELFF.

The chain is built from TRBV3-1 (or the pseudogene TRBV3-2) and TRBJ1-5, with 7 bases that match TRBD1. Germline lookup yields CDR1 LGHDT and CDR2 YNNKEL (reference sequence). Trimming cost V 6 bases and J 2 bases; bases outside gene matches: 7. This CDR3 has 15 residues. CDR3 protein: CASRAGGQGNQPQHF. DNA for the CDR3: TGTGCCAGCAGGGCCGGCGGACAGGGCAATCAGCCCCAGCATTTT.

This clone was counted a single time. The chain employs TRBV10-3 and TRBJ2-3, with TRBD2 matching 8 bases. Germline-derived CDR1 and CDR2 are ENHRY and SYGVKD. Trimming cost V 5 bases and J 1 base; bases outside gene matches: 2. The CDR3 extends over 14 amino acids. In DNA, the CDR3 is TGTGCCATCAGTCCCGGGAGGGGCACAGATACGCAGTATTTT. Protein sequence: CAISPGRGTDTQYF.

The V gene is TRBV5-1, the J gene TRBJ2-7; D is perhaps TRBD1 (6 bases). V was trimmed by 3 bases and J by 5 bases, leaving 18 bases between them. The CDR3 runs 15 residues. The germline CDR1 and CDR2 sequences are SGHRS and YFSETQ. CDR3 region: CASSSTVARGNEQYF. Here the CDR3 DNA reads TGCGCCAGCAGCTCGACAGTGGCCAGGGGAAACGAGCAGTACTTC. Together with reference TRBV5-1 and TRBJ2-7, the CDR3 gives the full variable domain: KAGVTQTPRYLIKTRGQQVTLSCSPISGHRSVSWYQQTPGQGLQFLFEYFSETQRNKGNFPGRFSGRQFSNSRSEMNVSTLELGDSALYLCASSSTVARGNEQYFGPGTRLTVT.

V gene TRBV6-5 combines with J gene TRBJ1-2; 7 nucleotides align to TRBD1. The junction had 8 bases not matched to a gene; V was cut back by 6 bases and J by 7 bases. Germline V gene sequence: CDR1 MNHEY, CDR2 SVGAGI. The CDR3 loop spans 13 amino acids. This chain's CDR3 is CASSLTGPGGYTF. The DNA of the CDR3 is TGTGCCAGCAGCCTGACAGGGCCCGGTGGCTACACCTTC.

The chain recombines TRBV11-3 with TRBJ2-5, with 10 bases that match TRBD1. The CDR3 has 14 residues. The V and J ends lost 5 bases and 5 bases, in that order; junction bases with no gene match: 5. Germline V gives CDR1 SGHNT, CDR2 YENEEA. The CDR3 DNA is TGTGCCAGCAGCCTCGACAGGGGGCTGGAGACCCAGTACTTC. Translation gives CASSLDRGLETQYF.

The chain couples TRBV4-1 to TRBJ2-7, with 7 bases aligning to TRBD2. Germline trimming cut 0 bases from V and 6 bases from J; bases unmatched to any gene: 8. In germline, CDR1 is MGHRA, CDR2 YSYEKL. The CDR3 extends over 15 amino acids. The DNA of the CDR3 is TGCGCCAGCAGCCAAGATCCCCGGGAGGCGGTCGAGCAGTACTTC. Translation gives CASSQDPREAVEQYF.